The next 10 T cell receptor beta chains were all read from a single sample in a study of response to subunit inactivated influenza vaccine. Each CDR3 protein is one row after TCRdb ran MiXCR on the RT-PCR reads. The table lists 560,000 or so distinct CDR3 sequences, approximately 7.7% of them singletons. The sequenced sample was PBMCs from blood, obtained less than 30 months after vaccination. The origin of the receptors is a man in his fifties or sixties who received an inactivated influenza vaccine.

A few counts support this clonotype. The chain uses TRBV7-8 and TRBJ2-7; D remains unclear. Trimming took off 1 base at V and 4 bases at J, with 8 bases between the two ends. From germline, CDR1 is SGHVS and CDR2 FQNEAQ. The CDR3 spans 13 residues. Here the CDR3 reads CASSLVDGYEQYF. Written as DNA, the CDR3 is TGTGCCAGCAGCTTAGTCGATGGATACGAGCAGTACTTC.

This clonotype came up a few times. V and J are TRBV20-1 and TRBJ1-4; possibly TRBD1 for D (5 bases). The ends were cut back, 0 bases at V and 6 bases at J, with 11 bases in the middle. The germline gives CDR1 DFQATT, CDR2 SNEGSKA (reference sequence). This CDR3 contains 14 residues. CDR3 sequence reads: CSARDVTAHEKLFF. The CDR3 DNA reads TGCAGTGCTAGAGATGTGACAGCCCATGAAAAACTGTTTTTT.

The rearrangement joins TRBV6-2 or TRBV6-3 to TRBJ2-1; 9 nucleotides line up with TRBD1. Germline CDR1 is MNHEY and CDR2 is SVGEGT. After removal of 6 bases from V and 7 bases from J, the junction contained 13 bases not matched to a gene. CDR3 length: 16 residues. The CDR3 spells CASRRTGTGLRNEQFF. The CDR3 coding sequence is TGTGCCAGCAGGCGGACCGGGACAGGGTTGCGGAATGAGCAGTTCTTC.

This clonotype appeared many times. The chain is built from TRBV12-3 or TRBV12-4 and TRBJ2-7; D is undetermined. The ends were cut back, 6 bases at V and 3 bases at J, with 12 bases in the middle. The CDR3 has 13 amino acids. The CDR3 sequence: CASSAPWGYEQYF. CDR3 nucleotide sequence: TGTGCCAGCAGCGCCCCCTGGGGCTACGAGCAGTACTTC.

This clonotype was recorded a few times. V gene TRBV20-1 combines with J gene TRBJ1-5; D possibly corresponds to TRBD1 (6 bases). The CDR3 is made up of 13 amino acids. CDR1 DFQATT and CDR2 SNEGSKA come from the germline V gene (reference sequence). Trimming cost V 6 bases and J 4 bases, with 13 bases left between them. CDR3 DNA sequence: TGCAGTGCGACCGGGACAATAAATCAGCCCCAGCATTTT. Amino acids: CSATGTINQPQHF.

The sample holds a few counts of this clonotype. This chain joins TRBV28 and TRBJ2-3, with 15 bases aligning to TRBD2. Germline-derived CDR1 and CDR2 are MDHEN and SYDVKM. V trimming: 5 bases; J trimming: 5 bases; junction bases outside the gene matches: 11. The CDR3 is 18 residues long. CDR3 in DNA: TGTGCCAGCAGTCGCCCGGGACTAGCGGGAGGTGGCGTAGATACGCAGTATTTT. This encodes CASSRPGLAGGGVDTQYF.

This clonotype has just a few counts. The chain uses TRBV6-2 or TRBV6-3 and TRBJ2-1; D is possibly TRBD1 (6 bases). This CDR3 has 15 residues. V shed 2 bases and J shed 8 bases, with 16 bases lying between them. Per the germline V gene, CDR1 is MNHEY and CDR2 is SVGEGT. The CDR3 spells CASSYRVQGSDEQFF. In nucleotides, the CDR3 is TGTGCCAGCAGTTACAGAGTACAGGGTAGTGATGAGCAGTTCTTC.

The rearrangement uses TRBV28 and TRBJ2-3, with 12 bases identical to TRBD2. Germline CDR1 and CDR2: MDHEN and SYDVKM. The CDR3 length is 16 residues. Trimming cost V 8 bases and J 3 bases; bases outside gene matches: 9. DNA for the CDR3: TGTGCCAGCGTGGCTAGCGGGGGGGCGCTGACAGATACGCAGTATTTT. It yields the protein CASVASGGALTDTQYF.

This clonotype was observed a few times. V gene TRBV7-2 combines with J gene TRBJ2-5, with 11 nucleotides matching TRBD1. The J segment lost 0 bases and the V segment lost 5 bases, leaving 5 bases of the junction unmatched. The CDR3 runs to 16 residues. CDR1 is SGHTA and CDR2 is FQGNSA in the germline V gene. For the CDR3, the DNA is TGTGCCAGCAGCCGGGGACAGGGGGAGAACCAAGAGACCCAGTACTTC. Its protein product is CASSRGQGENQETQYF.

This clonotype was picked up many times. The rearrangement joins TRBV6-5 to TRBJ2-2; D may correspond to TRBD1 or TRBD2 (6 bases each). The germline V gene has CDR1 MNHEY and CDR2 SVGAGI. This CDR3 is 15 amino acids long. V was cut by 0 bases and J by 7 bases, with 12 bases left in between. Written as DNA, the CDR3 is TGTGCCAGCAGTTACTCAGGGGGAGGCCACGGGGAGCTGTTTTTT. Amino acids: CASSYSGGGHGELFF.